What follows describes a single TCR beta chain. The CDR3 spans 18 residues. Trimming removed 0 bases at V and 4 bases at J, with 16 bases between. Germline-derived CDR1 and CDR2 are SGHNT and YENEEA. Authors' data handling: Reference gene primer amplification gave estimated nucleated cell counts. Using immunoSEQ multiplex PCR, the repertoire was profiled, and TCRdb retains in-frame clones only, with some absent. V and J calls and clone size are copied from that table; D and trimming were computed from the DNA. Of about 83,000 clones in the sample, approximately 80% were seen once. This specimen comes from a study of blood T cell repertoires in COVID-19. Study context: Sources were T cells, B-cell-depleted T cells, or PBMCs; the material itself was cDNA or gDNA.

This clonotype originated in an elderly woman with acute or convalescent COVID-19. Sequencing was carried out using peripheral blood. The J gene is TRBJ2-6, the V gene TRBV11-3, with a weak D call TRBD2 (7 bases). CDR3 nucleotide sequence: TGTGCCAGCAGCTTAGAGGGGGGGGCCGTGGTAGGGGCCAACGTCCTGACTTTC. This gives the protein CASSLEGGAVVGANVLTF.